One sample yielded the 2 T cell receptor beta chains listed below, sequenced in a study of blood T cell repertoires in COVID-19. Repertoires were generated with immunoSEQ multiplex PCR, while TCRdb's copy carries only in-frame clones and drops some. The profile shows roughly 230,000 clones, 65% to 85% of them singletons. The sequencing input was PBMCs or T cells enriched from blood (not recorded which). The receptor set was obtained from a man aged 50 or older who had recovered from COVID-19.

V and J are TRBV27 and TRBJ2-1, with 9 bases aligning to TRBD1. The junction had 19 bases not matched to a gene; V was cut back by 10 bases and J by 6 bases. In germline, CDR1 is MNHEY, CDR2 SMNVEV (reference sequence). The CDR3 runs to 17 residues. The chain's CDR3 is CATKPWGDRVTFNEQFF. The CDR3 DNA reads as TGTGCCACCAAACCTTGGGGGGACAGGGTAACATTCAATGAGCAGTTCTTC.

This chain connects TRBV3-1 (or the pseudogene TRBV3-2) to TRBJ2-3; D perhaps matches TRBD2 (6 bases). V was pared by 5 bases and J by 0 bases, with 15 bases between. The CDR3 loop spans 16 amino acids. Germline CDR1 is LGHDT and CDR2 is YNNKEL (reference sequence). CDR3 sequence reads: CASSSPGTYSTDTQYF. The CDR3 bases are TGTGCCAGCAGCTCGCCCGGGACTTATAGCACAGATACGCAGTATTTT.